This TCR beta chain was retrieved from a study of graft-versus-host responses after intestinal transplantation. Study-level background: Induction with anti-thymocyte globulin, then tacrolimus and steroids for approximately three years, was given to all recipients.

Comments on this clone: Its antigen is unidentified.

CDR3 length: 16 amino acids. Per germline, CDR1 SNHLY and CDR2 FYNNEI. J was trimmed by 0 bases and V by 6 bases; bases with no gene match: 7. The method was immunoSEQ multiplex PCR; TCRdb's version includes in-frame clones alone and lacks a portion of them. The sample lists about 120,000 clones; about nine tenths were seen once. This specimen was unstimulated CD4+ T cells sorted from spleen or lymph node cells, taken before intestinal transplant. The receptor was isolated from a human donor who received an intestinal transplant. V usage is TRBV2 and J usage is TRBJ1-4; 7 bases align to TRBD1. The CDR3 region has the DNA TGTGCCAGCAGCCGACAGGGACTCCCAACTAATGAAAAACTGTTTTTT. Protein sequence: CASSRQGLPTNEKLFF.